Sequencing of this T cell receptor beta chain was carried out in a study of blood T cell repertoires in COVID-19. For the study at large: Acute-phase and convalescent COVID-19 samples originated in the United States, Italy and Spain. Sample material is recorded as cDNA or gDNA derived from T cells, B-cell-depleted T cells, or PBMCs.

CDR1 and CDR2 (germline): LNHDA, SQIVND (reference sequence). The CDR3 extends over 13 amino acids. V was shortened by 4 bases and J by 7 bases, with 13 bases between the two germline ends. This clone has more than one count but fewer than ten. Sequencing used immunoSEQ multiplex PCR; TCRdb keeps in-frame clones, though not all of them. Counted here are about 99,000 clones, more than 80% occurring once; the ten biggest clones make up under 5%. The chain couples TRBV19 to TRBJ2-5, with TRBD2 as a possible D gene (6 bases). What was sequenced was peripheral blood. This clonotype was obtained from a man at least 80 years old with COVID-19, enrolled during active disease. DNA of the CDR3: TGTGCCAGTAGTAAAGGGCCGCGGGGGACCCAGTACTTC. Translation: CASSKGPRGTQYF.